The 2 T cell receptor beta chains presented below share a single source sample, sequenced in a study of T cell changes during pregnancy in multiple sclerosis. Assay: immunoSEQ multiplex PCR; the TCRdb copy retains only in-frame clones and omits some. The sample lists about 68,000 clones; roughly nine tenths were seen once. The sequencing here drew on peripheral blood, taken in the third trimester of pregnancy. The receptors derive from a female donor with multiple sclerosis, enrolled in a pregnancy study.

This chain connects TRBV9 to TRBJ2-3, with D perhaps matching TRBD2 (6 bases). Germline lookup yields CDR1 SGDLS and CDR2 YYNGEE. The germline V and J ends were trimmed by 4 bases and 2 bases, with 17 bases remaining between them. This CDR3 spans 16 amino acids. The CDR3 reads CASSPSGGEDTDTQYF. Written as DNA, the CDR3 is TGTGCCAGCAGCCCTTCAGGAGGGGAAGACACAGATACGCAGTATTTT.

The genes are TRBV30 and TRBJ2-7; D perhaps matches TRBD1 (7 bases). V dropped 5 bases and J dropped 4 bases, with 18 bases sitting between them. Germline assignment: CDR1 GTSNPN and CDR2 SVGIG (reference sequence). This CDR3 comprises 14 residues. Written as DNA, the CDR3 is TGTGCCTGGTCAAGGGGGGACAGTGGGTACGAGCAGTACTTC. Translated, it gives CAWSRGDSGYEQYF.